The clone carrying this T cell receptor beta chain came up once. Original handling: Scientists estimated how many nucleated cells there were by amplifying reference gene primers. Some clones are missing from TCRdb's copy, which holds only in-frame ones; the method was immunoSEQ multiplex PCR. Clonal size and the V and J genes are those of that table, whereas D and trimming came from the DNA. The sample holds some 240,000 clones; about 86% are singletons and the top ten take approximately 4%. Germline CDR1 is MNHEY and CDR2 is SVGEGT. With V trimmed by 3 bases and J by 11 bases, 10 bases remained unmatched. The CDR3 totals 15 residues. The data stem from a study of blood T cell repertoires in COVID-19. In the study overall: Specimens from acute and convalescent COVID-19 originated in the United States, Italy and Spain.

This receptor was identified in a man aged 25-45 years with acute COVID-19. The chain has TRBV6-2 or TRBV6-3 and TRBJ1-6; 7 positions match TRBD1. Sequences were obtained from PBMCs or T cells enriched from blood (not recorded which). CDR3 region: CASSYSTGRTTPLHF. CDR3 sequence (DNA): TGTGCCAGCAGTTATTCGACAGGGCGAACGACACCCCTCCACTTT.